The T cell receptor (beta chain) under discussion was sequenced for a study of cytomegalovirus exposure and HLA in healthy donors. The PCR had 60 Vbeta and 13 Jbeta primers. The repertoire was sequenced with immunoSEQ multiplex PCR; TCRdb's copy has only in-frame clones and lacks some. The repertoire holds more than 85,000 clones, with around four fifths as singletons. The CDR3 has 15 residues. The V segment lost 4 bases and the J segment 0 bases; nucleotides outside the gene matches: 5. Germline-derived CDR1 and CDR2 are LGHNT and FRNRAP. Sequencing was done on a sample of PBMCs. The clonotype comes from a boy between 5 and 17 years old in good health and CMV-seronegative. V and J are TRBV12-5 and TRBJ1-2; 7 bases line up with TRBD1. CDR3 DNA: TGTGCTAGTGGTTCCGACAGGGAAGCTAACTATGGCTACACCTTC. This gives the protein CASGSDREANYGYTF.